Detailed here is one T cell receptor beta chain. This clone was counted a few times. The specificity of this receptor is unknown. It has no much larger one-base neighbor in the sample; base qualities were not kept. This entry is derived from a study of blood T cell repertoires in COVID-19 (dated by TCRdb to about 2020). For the study in its entirety: Samples covering the acute and convalescent phases of COVID-19 were provided by collaborators in the United States, Italy and Spain. The prospective study material was composed of cDNA or gDNA derived from T cells, B-cell-depleted T cells, or PBMCs. Subjects who had been exposed to COVID-19, were actively infected with it, or had recovered from it provided the deeply sampled blood TCRbeta repertoires that made up the dataset. The repertoires were released in a freely available public database intended as a resource for research on the immune response to SARS-CoV-2. The samples were drawn from two sources: the first 160 participants of the ongoing ImmuneRACE study, and over 1,000 subjects contributed by 6 global collaborators. Sample metadata almost always included a de-identified subject ID, COVID-19 status, age in years and sex. Where available, HLA class I and class II types were obtained from metadata supplied by the sample provider rather than from assay-based typing.

Another Seattle source contributed samples from volunteer blood donors who had recovered from COVID-19. The collaborating institutions used their own protocols to collect whole blood in K2EDTA tubes. For TCRbeta analysis, collaborators shipped samples as frozen whole blood, isolated PBMCs, or DNA extracted from either of those sample types. What the authors observed across the whole study: How much clinical and demographic metadata was included differed by source and by participant, and the metadata was provided uncurated.

As encoded in the germline V gene (reference sequence), CDR1 is SGHNT while CDR2 is YYREEE. From the cysteine through the phenylalanine, the CDR3 covers 14 amino acids. Only CDR3 DNA remains: 42 bases, in frame from the first base. V trim: 3 bases; J trim: 4 bases; unmatched bases: 2. TCRbeta CDR3 regions were amplified from genomic DNA using the immunoSEQ Assay, a bias-controlled multiplex PCR. In the source study's methods: The number of nucleated cells in each sample was estimated from the amplification of reference gene primers within the assay. To quantify the absolute abundance of each unique TCRbeta CDR3 rearrangement, sequence reads were collapsed and filtered. Productive Simpson clonality was computed per sample as the square root of Simpson's diversity index over productive rearrangements. Entries here come from immuneACCESS through TCRdb and include only in-frame sequences with V and J called. Some clones fail to appear in such tables; in the studies checked, an unresolved V gene covers under half of the shortfall, and the cause of the remainder is unknown. The V and J calls and the clone size are those of that table, but D and trimming were determined from the DNA. The sample table holds over 150,000 clones, of which roughly 87% were seen once. The ten largest clones capture 3% to 4.5% of the sample.

This TCR was recovered from a woman aged 55 to 70 who had recovered from COVID-19. This sequence uses TRBV5-4 and TRBJ2-7; 12 bases in the middle match TRBD1. The source material was peripheral blood. CDR3 sequence: CASSWDRGPYEQYF. The nucleotide sequence reads as follows: TGTGCCAGCAGCTGGGACAGGGGGCCGTACGAGCAGTACTTC.